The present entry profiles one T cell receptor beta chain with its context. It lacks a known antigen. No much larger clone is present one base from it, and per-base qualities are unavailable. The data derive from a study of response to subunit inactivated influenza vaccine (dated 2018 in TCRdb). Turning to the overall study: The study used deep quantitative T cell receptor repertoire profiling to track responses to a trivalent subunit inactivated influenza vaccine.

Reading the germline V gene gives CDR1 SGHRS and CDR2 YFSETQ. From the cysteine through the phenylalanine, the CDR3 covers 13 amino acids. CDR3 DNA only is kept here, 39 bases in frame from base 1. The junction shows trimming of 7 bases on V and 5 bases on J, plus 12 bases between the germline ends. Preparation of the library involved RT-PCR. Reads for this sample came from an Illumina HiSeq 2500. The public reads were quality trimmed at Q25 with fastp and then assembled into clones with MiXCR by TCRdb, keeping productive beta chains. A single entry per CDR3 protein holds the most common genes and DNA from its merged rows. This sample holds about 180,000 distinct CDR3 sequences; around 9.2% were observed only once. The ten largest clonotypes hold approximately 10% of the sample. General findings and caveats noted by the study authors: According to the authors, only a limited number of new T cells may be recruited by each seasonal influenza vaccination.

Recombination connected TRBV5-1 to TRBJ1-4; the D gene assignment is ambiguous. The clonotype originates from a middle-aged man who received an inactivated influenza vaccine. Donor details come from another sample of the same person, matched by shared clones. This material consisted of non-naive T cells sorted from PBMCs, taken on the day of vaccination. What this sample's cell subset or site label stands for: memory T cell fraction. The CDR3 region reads CASRLDPNEKLFF. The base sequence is TGCGCCAGCCGATTAGACCCCAATGAAAAACTGTTTTTT.